This TCR beta chain originates from a study of blood T cell repertoires in COVID-19. The protocol was immunoSEQ multiplex PCR, while the TCRdb copy is restricted to in-frame clones and leaves out a portion. The table lists about 58,000 clones, 75% to 85% of them singletons, with about 29% in the top ten. The CDR3 consists of 15 residues. The V gene's germline CDR1 is KGHSH and CDR2 LQKENI. The V gene end was trimmed by 2 bases and the J gene end by 2 bases; junction bases not matched to a gene: 1. The receptor was isolated from a human donor in a cohort sampled during active COVID-19. The chain couples TRBV18 to TRBJ2-2, with 8 bases lining up with TRBD2. The sequencing sample was made of peripheral blood. The CDR3 reads CASSPGLANTGELFF. The CDR3 DNA follows: TGTGCCAGCTCACCAGGACTAGCAAACACCGGGGAGCTGTTTTTT.